A single T cell receptor (beta chain) is shown here with its context. Authors' methods: For nucleated cells, counts were estimated from reference gene primer amplification. The method was immunoSEQ multiplex PCR; TCRdb's version includes in-frame clones alone and lacks a portion of them. That table is the source of V, J and clone size, and D and trimming were worked out from the DNA. The sample lists 100,000 or so clones, roughly 92% occurring once. The record originates from a study of blood T cell repertoires in COVID-19. Study overall: The United States, Italy and Spain supplied acute and convalescent COVID-19 samples. PBMCs, B-cell-depleted T cells, or T cells provided the cDNA or gDNA that made up the material.

The CDR3 runs 14 residues. Per germline, CDR1 SGHTA and CDR2 FQGNSA. V was shortened by 1 base and J by 4 bases, with 10 bases between the two germline ends. The chain has TRBV7-2 and TRBJ1-1, with D possibly being TRBD1 (5 bases). Sequencing input: peripheral blood. The receptor was isolated from a man between 65 and 85 years old with acute or convalescent COVID-19. The CDR3 sequence is CASSLGGSLTEAFF. The CDR3 region has the DNA TGTGCCAGCAGCTTAGGGGGCAGTCTCACTGAAGCTTTCTTT.